The sequence of this T cell receptor (beta chain) was determined in a study of blood T cell repertoires in COVID-19. Whole-study context: Samples representing acute and convalescent COVID-19 were sourced from the United States, Italy and Spain. Sample material is recorded as cDNA or gDNA derived from T cells, B-cell-depleted T cells, or PBMCs.

Methods used by the authors: Nucleated cell number was recorded as an estimate derived from reference gene primer amplification. Clones were sequenced by immunoSEQ multiplex PCR, and TCRdb holds only the in-frame ones, with some missing. V and J calls and clone size are given by that table; D and trimming were obtained from the DNA. The profile shows 300,000 to 350,000 clones, about 90% of them singletons. Trimming took off 4 bases at V and 3 bases at J, with 8 bases between the two ends. The germline CDR1 and CDR2 sequences are SGHKS and YYEKEE (reference sequence). The length of the CDR3 is 12 residues.

Input material: peripheral blood. This chain joins TRBV5-5 and TRBJ2-7; the D gene is possibly TRBD1 (6 bases). The TCR originated in a woman aged 18-35 years who had recovered from COVID-19. Here the CDR3 DNA reads TGTGCCAGCAGCATGGACAGCTACGAGCAGTACGTC. Translated, it gives CASSMDSYEQYV.